The 29 T cell receptor beta chains listed next were all sequenced from one sample in a study of monozygotic twins with inflammatory bowel disease. TCRdb reprocessed the 5' RACE reads, keeping one entry per CDR3 protein, no DNA. In total, the table holds some 400,000 distinct CDR3 sequences. The sample was blood. These receptors originate from a human donor with ulcerative colitis or Crohn's disease, or a healthy co-twin of an affected twin (not recorded which).

The chain has TRBV4-1 and TRBJ1-2; the TCRdb call, TRBD1, lacks DNA for checking. The CDR3 is 15 amino acids. From germline, CDR1 is MGHRA and CDR2 YSYEKL. CDR3 region: CASSPTDRAGYGYTF.

The rearrangement joins TRBV4-2 to TRBJ1-2; TCRdb designates TRBD1, a call that cannot be tested without DNA. Germline CDR1 is LGHNA and CDR2 is YNFKEQ. CDR3 length: 15 residues. The chain's CDR3 is CASSTQDRGGYGYTF.

CDR3 loop: CASSSIWKGGTDTQYF. The chain uses TRBV12-3 or TRBV12-4 and TRBJ2-3; no DNA is available, so the TRBD2 call from TCRdb remains unchecked. The CDR3 is 16 residues long.

The chain recombines TRBV6-2 or TRBV6-3 with TRBJ2-2. The CDR3 sequence is 13 residues long. Germline V gives CDR1 MNHEY, CDR2 SVGEGT. This CDR3 reads CASTPLEAGELFF.

The V call is TRBV7-9, the J call TRBJ2-7; the TRBD2 assignment by TCRdb is unverifiable without DNA. Germline CDR1 SEHNR, CDR2 FQNEAQ (reference sequence). This CDR3 is 15 amino acids long. The CDR3 sequence: CASSRSGTSLYEQYF.

This sequence joins TRBV29-1 and TRBJ1-1; TCRdb's D call of TRBD1 is untestable without DNA. CDR1 and CDR2 (germline): SQVTM, ANQGSEA. This CDR3 spans 12 amino acids. CDR3 in amino acids: CSIRRGSTEAFF.

The chain combines TRBV19 with TRBJ2-1; checking the TCRdb D call of TRBD1 is not possible without DNA. CDR3 length: 14 amino acids. Germline CDR1 is LNHDA and CDR2 is SQIVND (reference sequence). The CDR3 loop reads CASSIEGQYNEQFF.

This chain uses TRBV11-2 with TRBJ1-1. This CDR3 region has 16 residues. Germline CDR1 and CDR2: SGHAT and FQNNGV. CDR3 sequence: CASSRTANRGNTEAFF.

The chain carries TRBV27 and TRBJ2-2; TCRdb designates TRBD1, a call that cannot be tested without DNA. This CDR3 spans 17 amino acids. The V gene's germline CDR1 is MNHEY and CDR2 SMNVEV (reference sequence). This CDR3 is CASSPLRSGSHTGELFF.

The rearrangement joins TRBV6-5 to TRBJ1-2; the TCRdb D gene call, TRBD1, has no DNA to confirm it. This CDR3 region has 14 residues. Germline V gene sequence: CDR1 MNHEY, CDR2 SVGAGI. The CDR3 loop reads CASSWDSLLSSYTF.

The chain has TRBV15 and TRBJ2-1; checking the TCRdb D call of TRBD2 is not possible without DNA. CDR1 is LNHNV and CDR2 is YYDKDF in the germline V gene (reference sequence). The CDR3 has 17 amino acids. CDR3: CATSRDHSSGRYNEQFF.

The chain employs TRBV29-1 and TRBJ2-7. Per germline, CDR1 SQVTM and CDR2 ANQGSEA. The CDR3 runs to 11 residues. This CDR3 is CSVRYSYEQYF.

The gene calls are TRBV19 and TRBJ2-3; there is no DNA to check the TCRdb D call of TRBD1. This CDR3 has 13 residues. CDR1 is LNHDA, CDR2 SQIVND, per germline (reference sequence). The CDR3 sequence is CASSMSDRDTQYF.

The CDR3 protein is CASSRDRGKGYTF. This chain links TRBV12-3 or TRBV12-4 with TRBJ1-2; TCRdb designates TRBD1, a call that cannot be tested without DNA. The CDR3 consists of 13 residues.

The chain recombines TRBV5-8 with TRBJ1-5; TCRdb calls TRBD1, which cannot be checked without DNA. CDR3 size: 12 residues. CDR1 is SGHTS and CDR2 is YDEGEE in the germline V gene. The CDR3 sequence is CASNGGNQPQHF. The full variable domain, its missing parts supplied by reference TRBV5-8 and TRBJ1-5, is EAGVTQSPTHLIKTRGQQATLRCSPISGHTSVYWYQQALGLGLQFLLWYDEGEERNRGNFPPRFSGRQFPNYSSELNVNALELEDSALYLCASNGGNQPQHFGDGTRLSIL.

The V call is TRBV2, the J call TRBJ2-3; the TCRdb call, TRBD2, lacks DNA for checking. CDR3 length: 12 amino acids. Per the germline V gene, CDR1 is SNHLY and CDR2 is FYNNEI. The CDR3 sequence: CATRLAGDTQYF.

The chain uses TRBV20-1 and TRBJ2-1; the D call of TRBD2 rests on TCRdb alone, since no DNA is present to check it. The germline V gene has CDR1 DFQATT and CDR2 SNEGSKA (reference sequence). The CDR3 loop spans 15 amino acids. The CDR3 protein is CSAPHSGRYGDEQFF.

The gene calls are TRBV12-5 and TRBJ1-5; the D call from TCRdb, TRBD1, cannot be confirmed without DNA. The CDR3 is made up of 15 amino acids. Germline assignment: CDR1 LGHNT and CDR2 FRNRAP. This CDR3 is CASGPDRGYNQPQHF.

The chain employs TRBV5-5 and TRBJ2-6. Germline V gene sequence: CDR1 SGHKS, CDR2 YYEKEE (reference sequence). The CDR3 has 14 residues. The CDR3 region is CASSLEGMDPVLTF.

The rearrangement joins TRBV20-1 to TRBJ1-6. This CDR3 has 13 residues. Germline V gives CDR1 DFQATT, CDR2 SNEGSKA (reference sequence). CDR3 amino acids: CSANSLGNSPLHF.

The genes are TRBV7-2 and TRBJ2-1. Germline loops: CDR1 SGHTA, CDR2 FQGNSA. This CDR3 region has 15 residues. CDR3 sequence: CASSPRVGSYNEQFF.

V and J are TRBV5-1 and TRBJ2-1; the TCRdb call, TRBD1, lacks DNA for checking. Germline V gene data show CDR1 as SGHRS and CDR2 as YFSETQ. There are 17 residues in the CDR3. CDR3 residues: CASSSRLDRSGYTEQFF.

This chain links TRBV16 with TRBJ1-1; TCRdb's D call, TRBD1, is unchecked because there is no DNA. From germline, CDR1 is KGHSY and CDR2 FQNENV. The CDR3 has 15 residues. The CDR3 sequence is CASSLLSTGGTEAFF.

This sequence joins TRBV7-3 and TRBJ2-5; TCRdb's D call, TRBD1, is unchecked because there is no DNA. The CDR3 spans 14 residues. CDR1 SGHTA and CDR2 FQGTGA come from the germline V gene. This CDR3 is CASSLDRARETQYF.

The chain carries TRBV4-1 and TRBJ2-3; TCRdb's D call, TRBD1, is unchecked because there is no DNA. CDR1 is MGHRA and CDR2 is YSYEKL in the germline V gene. This CDR3 is 16 amino acids long. The CDR3 region is CASSVQAGGGTDTQYF.

This sequence joins TRBV12-3 or TRBV12-4 and TRBJ1-2; the TRBD1 assignment by TCRdb is unverifiable without DNA. This CDR3 has 14 residues. The CDR3 region is CASTPSSGSYGYTF.

V usage is TRBV6-2 or TRBV6-3 and J usage is TRBJ1-1; TCRdb returns TRBD1, unconfirmable since there is no DNA. The germline gives CDR1 MNHEY, CDR2 SVGEGT. This CDR3 contains 13 residues. CDR3 loop: CASGTGGGTEAFF.

The rearrangement links TRBV15 to TRBJ2-1. The CDR3 runs 13 residues. Per the germline V gene, CDR1 is LNHNV and CDR2 is YYDKDF (reference sequence). The CDR3 region is CATSKMIAPEQFF. Combining the CDR3 with reference TRBV15 and TRBJ2-1 gives the whole variable domain DAMVIQNPRYQVTQFGKPVTLSCSQTLNHNVMYWYQQKSSQAPKLLFHYYDKDFNNEADTPDNFQSRRPNTSFCFLDIRSPGLGDTAMYLCATSKMIAPEQFFGPGTRLTVL.

The CDR3 spells CASSLEWGLGNEQYF. V is TRBV5-1 and J is TRBJ2-7; the TRBD1 assignment by TCRdb is unverifiable without DNA. In germline, CDR1 is SGHRS, CDR2 YFSETQ. This CDR3 region has 15 residues.